The 10 T cell receptor beta chains below were found in one sample sequenced in a study of shared clonotypes between healthy human individuals. Profiling relied on immunoSEQ multiplex PCR, and the TCRdb table lists in-frame clones only, not all of them. The data hold a few million clones, with approximately 95% observed a single time. The source material was naive CD4+ T cells sorted from blood. The subset here: CD45RA+ positively selected. These receptors came from a man aged 18 to 29 in good health.

The V and J genes are TRBV6-5 and TRBJ2-7, with 7 bases aligning to TRBD1. Per the germline V gene, CDR1 is MNHEY and CDR2 is SVGAGI. The CDR3 has 11 residues. V shed 5 bases and J 9 bases; nucleotides not matched to a gene: 4. The CDR3: CASSNDRAQYF. The CDR3 nucleotides read TGTGCCAGCAGTAACGACAGGGCGCAGTACTTC.

The table lists this clone with a count of one. The chain links TRBV10-3 to TRBJ2-3; a weak D match, TRBD1 (5 bases). The CDR3 totals 16 residues. V was clipped by 4 bases and J by 2 bases, with 16 bases between them. Germline CDR1 ENHRY, CDR2 SYGVKD. This chain's CDR3 is CAISADSWGLTDTQYF. As DNA, the CDR3 is TGTGCCATCAGTGCCGACTCCTGGGGCCTCACAGATACGCAGTATTTT.

The J gene is TRBJ2-1, the V gene TRBV10-1, with 10 bases fitting TRBD2. Germline CDR1 is WNHNN and CDR2 is SYGVQD (reference sequence). CDR3 length equals 16 residues. Trimming removed 0 bases from V and 8 bases from J; junction bases left unmatched: 7. The CDR3 DNA reads as TGCGCCAGCAGTGAGTCAAGCGGGGGGGCCATTGATGAGCAGTTCTTC. Translating gives CASSESSGGAIDEQFF.

J is TRBJ2-7 and V is TRBV5-1; 7 bases match TRBD2. The CDR3 has 15 amino acids. V gave up 2 bases and J gave up 2 bases; unmatched junction bases: 7. Germline V lookup: CDR1 SGHRS, CDR2 YFSETQ. The CDR3 spells CASSFGGRAPYEQYF. CDR3 nucleotides: TGCGCCAGCAGCTTTGGCGGGAGAGCCCCCTACGAGCAGTACTTC.

In its sample, this clone was seen once. The chain couples TRBV6-1 to TRBJ2-7; TRBD1 aligns across 10 bases. Germline V gene sequence: CDR1 MNHNS, CDR2 SASEGT. This CDR3 comprises 15 residues. V lost 7 bases to trimming and J lost 2 bases; unmatched junction nucleotides: 8. DNA for the CDR3: TGTGCCAGCAACCCGAGGACAGGGGGGACCTACGAGCAGTACTTC. Translation gives CASNPRTGGTYEQYF.

This CDR3 reads CAWESGNTIYF. Written as DNA, the CDR3 is TGTGCCTGGGAGTCTGGAAACACCATATATTTT. This chain uses TRBV30 with TRBJ1-3; D remains unclear. The V end lost 5 bases, the J end lost 1 base, and 3 bases lay between the germline ends. The CDR3 length is 11 residues. Germline assignment: CDR1 GTSNPN and CDR2 SVGIG (reference sequence).

V gene TRBV5-1 combines with J gene TRBJ2-3; the D gene is possibly TRBD2 (5 bases). This CDR3 has 14 residues. Trimming removed 4 bases from V and 0 bases from J, with 9 bases in between. Germline-derived CDR1 and CDR2 are SGHRS and YFSETQ. CDR3 in DNA: TGCGCCAGCAGCATCCAGCGGAGCACAGATACGCAGTATTTT. This sequence encodes CASSIQRSTDTQYF.

In DNA form, the CDR3 reads TGTGCCAGCAGCTTAGCTAGCGGGGGAACAACAGATACGCAGTATTTT. It translates to CASSLASGGTTDTQYF. The gene calls are TRBV11-3 and TRBJ2-3, with 10 bases identical to TRBD2. The germline gives CDR1 SGHNT, CDR2 YENEEA. This CDR3 is built from 16 residues. The J segment lost 3 bases and the V segment lost 1 base, leaving 4 bases of the junction unmatched.

The chain is built from TRBV7-8 and TRBJ2-7; TRBD1 agrees at 9 bases. This CDR3 region has 15 residues. V shed 1 base, J shed 3 bases, and the junction held 4 bases outside the gene matches. Germline V lookup: CDR1 SGHVS, CDR2 FQNEAQ. CDR3 sequence: CASSLGGQGSYEQYF. The CDR3 region has the DNA TGTGCCAGCAGCTTAGGGGGACAGGGTAGCTACGAGCAGTACTTC.

The rearrangement uses TRBV5-1 and TRBJ1-4; D perhaps matches TRBD1 (6 bases). There are 14 residues in the CDR3. The V end lost 4 bases, the J end lost 7 bases, and 14 bases lay between the germline ends. Germline V gene data show CDR1 as SGHRS and CDR2 as YFSETQ. This CDR3 is CASSKTGSGEKLFF. CDR3 in DNA: TGCGCCAGCAGCAAGACAGGAAGCGGTGAAAAACTGTTTTTT. Supplemented by reference TRBV5-1 and TRBJ1-4, the full variable domain reads KAGVTQTPRYLIKTRGQQVTLSCSPISGHRSVSWYQQTPGQGLQFLFEYFSETQRNKGNFPGRFSGRQFSNSRSEMNVSTLELGDSALYLCASSKTGSGEKLFFGSGTQLSVL.